This TCR beta chain was identified in a study of identical twins. Template switching created a universal primer site, and the cDNA included unique molecular identifiers. Using its own MiXCR run on the 5' RACE reads, TCRdb lists one record per CDR3 protein. The sample lists 200,000 to 300,000 distinct CDR3 sequences, about 7% seen once, with under 4% in the top ten. Trimming took off 6 bases at V and 3 bases at J, with 14 bases between the two ends. CDR1 and CDR2 (germline): KGHSH, LQKENI. The CDR3 is made up of 15 amino acids. These records were also assigned to another study, of yellow fever vaccine responses in identical twins.

The sequencing input was memory (CD45RO+) T cells sorted from blood. The chain links TRBV18 to TRBJ2-2; D is undetermined. The receptor was isolated from a woman aged 18 to 35 in good health. The CDR3 bases are TGTGCCAGCTCCGGACCGAACAAATACACCGGGGAGCTGTTTTTT. It specifies CASSGPNKYTGELFF. The variable domain in full, with the rest retrieved from reference TRBV18 and TRBJ2-2, is NAGVMQNPRHLVRRRGQEARLRCSPMKGHSHVYWYRQLPEEGLKFMVYLQKENIIDESGMPKERFSAEFPKEGPSILRIQQVVRGDSAAYFCASSGPNKYTGELFFGEGSRLTVL.